Here is one T cell receptor (beta chain) with its context. Its antigen remains undetermined. Base qualities were left out, and no much larger clone turns up one base away. Libraries came from the immunoSEQ multiplex PCR assay. Deep sequencing of rearranged TCR beta loci, alongside multiparametric flow cytometry, was used to profile T cell repertoires. TCRdb provides this immuneACCESS table in a form limited to in-frame rearrangements. Some clones are lacking; in checked studies, under half of them reflect an unresolved V gene, and why the rest are absent is not known. The sample records about 20,000 clones, more than 85% of which are singletons. The ten largest clones take up roughly 1.8% of the sample. There are 15 amino acids in the CDR3, from cysteine to phenylalanine inclusive. Kept here is only the CDR3 DNA, which spans 45 bases and is read in frame from base 1. Via the germline V gene, CDR1 is SGHAT and CDR2 FQNNGV. The germline ends are 9 bases apart after V is trimmed by 0 bases and J by 1 base.

The data were taken from a study of lymphopenia after photon versus proton radiotherapy (dated by TCRdb to the late 2010s). With respect to the entire study: The study compared the immunological effects of photon versus proton radiation therapy in patients with gastrointestinal tumors who developed high-grade lymphopenia. The roughly 18 patients in the cohort had gastrointestinal tumors, were treated with either photon or proton therapy, and subsequently developed lymphopenia. The study aimed to characterize how the two radiation modalities differ in their impact on the immune system.

Beyond this particular receptor, the publication reports: Across the cohort, an inverse correlation was found between a larger post-nadir drop in TCR diversity and overall survival time among patients who died. Once the lymphocyte count had reached its nadir, the repertoires of photon-treated patients showed oligoclonal expansion, particularly of CD8+ Temra cells, and this expansion drove the decline in diversity. The survival association was examined only in patients who died, and the authors described better survival with proton therapy as a possibility, not as a demonstrated result. During treatment, patients who received proton therapy stayed relatively stable, whereas patients who received photon therapy lost naive T cells and TCR diversity and gained effector/memory populations.

The material sequenced was peripheral blood, taken from a patient treated with photon-based radiotherapy. The sequence was obtained from a middle-aged woman with cholangiocarcinoma. The chain employs TRBV11-2 and TRBJ1-1, with no confidently assigned D gene. The DNA sequence is TGTGCCAGCAGCTTAGAAAGTACGTGGAACACTGAAGCTTTCTTT. It is translated as CASSLESTWNTEAFF.